A single sample is the source of the 24 T cell receptor beta chains below, sequenced in a study of CD8+ T cells in alopecia areata. cDNA reverse transcribed from extracted RNA served as the sequencing template. TCRdb's table, derived via immunoSEQ multiplex PCR, lists solely in-frame clones and lacks some. This sample has fewer than 200,000 clones, with 50% to 60% found just once. Sample: CD4+ T cells sorted from blood, taken at week 0. These receptors were obtained from a human donor with alopecia areata.

This clone was picked up a small number of times. This CDR3 is also generated by other DNA sequences in the sample. This chain joins TRBV29-1 and TRBJ1-2; D is ambiguous. V was trimmed by 6 bases and J by 1 base, leaving 6 bases between them. Per the germline V gene, CDR1 is SQVTM and CDR2 is ANQGSEA. This CDR3 contains 11 residues. CDR3 DNA sequence: TGCAGCGTCGCCGGTAACTATGGCTACACCTTC. Its translation is CSVAGNYGYTF.

This chain uses TRBV25-1 with TRBJ1-1; D possibly corresponds to TRBD1 (6 bases). V lost 0 bases and J 4 bases, leaving 12 bases between the germline ends. There are 15 residues in the CDR3. Germline CDR1 MGHDK, CDR2 SYGVNS. CDR3 protein: CASSEYGHRVTEAFF. In nucleotides, the CDR3 is TGTGCCAGCAGTGAATATGGACACAGGGTCACTGAAGCTTTCTTT.

There are a few counts of this clone. This chain connects TRBV30 to TRBJ1-2; D gene ambiguous. The ends were cut back, 5 bases at V and 4 bases at J, with 14 bases in the middle. The CDR3 has 13 residues. Germline CDR1 is GTSNPN and CDR2 is SVGIG (reference sequence). The CDR3 reads CAWSNRRIYGYTF. CDR3 coding DNA: TGTGCCTGGTCTAACAGACGCATCTATGGCTACACCTTC. The full variable domain, in which reference TRBV30 and TRBJ1-2 provide the parts outside the CDR3, is SQTIHQWPATLVQPVGSPLSLECTVEGTSNPNLYWYRQAAGRGLQLLFYSVGIGQISSEVPQNLSASRPQDRQFILSSKKLLLSDSGFYLCAWSNRRIYGYTFGSGTRLTVV.

V is TRBV7-6 and J is TRBJ2-7, with a tentative D call TRBD1 (5 bases). This CDR3 has 15 amino acids. In germline, CDR1 is SGHVS, CDR2 FNYEAQ. The V and J ends lost 2 bases and 0 bases respectively, with 11 bases between them. The CDR3 DNA is TGTGCCAGCAGCTTAAGGGGCGGAAACTCCTACGAGCAGTACTTC. It translates to CASSLRGGNSYEQYF.

This chain connects TRBV30 to TRBJ2-5; D call uncertain. V lost 5 bases and J lost 4, with 8 bases in between. CDR1 GTSNPN and CDR2 SVGIG come from the germline V gene (reference sequence). The CDR3 runs to 11 residues. CDR3 sequence reads: CAWQVGETQYF. CDR3 coding DNA: TGTGCCTGGCAGGTGGGAGAGACCCAGTACTTC.

The rearrangement links TRBV5-1 to TRBJ2-7; 7 bases map to TRBD1. The trim removed 0 bases at V and 6 bases at J, leaving 6 bases unmatched. The CDR3 sequence is 14 residues long. CDR1 and CDR2 (germline): SGHRS, YFSETQ. CDR3 nucleotides: TGCGCCAGCAGCTTGGACCGACAGGGTGGCGAGCAGTACTTC. It yields the protein CASSLDRQGGEQYF.

In its sample, this clone was seen a few times. The chain employs TRBV29-1 and TRBJ2-3, with TRBD1 matching 9 bases. This CDR3 is built from 16 residues. Trimming at V came to 6 bases and at J to 0 bases, leaving 10 bases not matched to a gene. Germline CDR1 SQVTM, CDR2 ANQGSEA. The CDR3 DNA reads TGCAGCGTGCCCGGGACAGGGACTCCTAGCACAGATACGCAGTATTTT. Protein: CSVPGTGTPSTDTQYF.

V and J are TRBV29-1 and TRBJ2-1, with 13 bases matching TRBD2. J gave up 3 bases and V 7 bases, and 6 bases lay outside the gene matches. The germline V gene has CDR1 SQVTM and CDR2 ANQGSEA. CDR3 length equals 15 residues. DNA of the CDR3: TGCAGCGCCCCGGGACTAGCGGGGTTCTACAATGAGCAGTTCTTC. Its translation is CSAPGLAGFYNEQFF.

This sequence joins TRBV29-1 and TRBJ2-7, with 10 bases lining up with TRBD2. Germline CDR1 reads SQVTM; CDR2 reads ANQGSEA. This CDR3 region has 14 residues. Trimming took 4 bases from V and 2 from J; bases not matched to a gene: 5. The CDR3 region is CSVGRAGGPYEQYF. The CDR3 nucleotides are TGCAGCGTTGGAAGAGCGGGGGGGCCCTACGAGCAGTACTTC.

The chain couples TRBV4-1 to TRBJ2-5; the D call may be TRBD1 or TRBD2 (5 bases each). With 1 base removed from V and 1 base from J, the gap between germline ends came to 7 bases. CDR1 MGHRA and CDR2 YSYEKL come from the germline V gene. The CDR3 length is 14 residues. The CDR3 region is CASSQVGVQETQYF. CDR3 bases: TGCGCCAGCAGCCAAGTGGGGGTCCAAGAGACCCAGTACTTC.

About this clone: Other DNA sequences from this sample encode an identical CDR3 as well. The rearrangement joins TRBV6-5 to TRBJ2-1; D possibly corresponds to TRBD2 (5 bases). Germline V lookup: CDR1 MNHEY, CDR2 SVGAGI. This CDR3 has 11 amino acids. Between the trimmed V and J ends, which lost 9 bases and 3 bases, there was a span of 6 bases. CDR3 sequence: CASRGYNEQFF. For the CDR3, the DNA is TGTGCCAGTCGGGGCTACAATGAGCAGTTCTTC.

J is TRBJ2-3 and V is TRBV4-2; possible D gene TRBD1, 5 bases. This CDR3 has 15 amino acids. From germline, CDR1 is LGHNA and CDR2 YNFKEQ. Trimming pared 1 base from V and 6 bases from J, leaving 14 bases between. The CDR3 reads CASSQGGANSDTQYF. The CDR3 nucleotides are TGTGCCAGCAGCCAAGGTGGGGCTAACAGTGATACGCAGTATTTT.

This sequence joins TRBV7-9 and TRBJ2-7, with D perhaps assigned TRBD1 or TRBD2 (5 bases each). There are 12 residues in the CDR3. CDR1 is SEHNR, CDR2 FQNEAQ, per germline (reference sequence). Trimming stripped 6 bases from V and 5 bases from J, with 11 bases between. The CDR3 spells CASSSRGDEQYF. CDR3 in DNA: TGTGCCAGCAGTAGCCGAGGGGACGAGCAGTACTTC.

This clone has just a few counts. The chain combines TRBV29-1 with TRBJ1-1; 7 bases fit TRBD1. This CDR3 is 13 amino acids long. CDR1 and CDR2 from the germline V gene are SQVTM and ANQGSEA. The V and J ends lost 5 bases and 3 bases, in that order; junction bases with no gene match: 6. The CDR3 region has the DNA TGCAGCGTTTACAGCACAGGGGACACTGAAGCTTTCTTT. Protein sequence: CSVYSTGDTEAFF.

CDR3 residues: CAWYYVGLGTGELFF. The CDR3 DNA sequence: TGTGCCTGGTATTATGTAGGACTTGGCACCGGGGAGCTGTTTTTT. The V call is TRBV30, the J call TRBJ2-2, with a tentative D call TRBD2 (5 bases). V shed 5 bases and J shed 4 bases, with 17 bases lying between them. Germline CDR1 GTSNPN, CDR2 SVGIG (reference sequence). The CDR3 is 15 residues long. Complete variable domain (other parts from reference TRBV30 and TRBJ2-2): SQTIHQWPATLVQPVGSPLSLECTVEGTSNPNLYWYRQAAGRGLQLLFYSVGIGQISSEVPQNLSASRPQDRQFILSSKKLLLSDSGFYLCAWYYVGLGTGELFFGEGSRLTVL.

The chain uses TRBV29-1 and TRBJ2-7; TRBD1 matches at 7 bases. The CDR3 runs to 14 residues. Germline CDR1 and CDR2: SQVTM and ANQGSEA. V shed 6 bases and J 1 base; nucleotides not matched to a gene: 9. CDR3 sequence reads: CSVATGSRSYEQYF. In DNA form, the CDR3 reads TGCAGCGTGGCGACAGGGTCGCGTTCCTACGAGCAGTACTTC.

V and J are TRBV11-3 and TRBJ1-1, with 7 bases matching TRBD1. This CDR3 is built from 14 residues. V was clipped by 4 bases and J by 1 base; unmatched bases: 3. Germline V CDR1 and CDR2: SGHNT, YENEEA. Written as DNA, the CDR3 is TGTGCCAGCAGCTCCCAGGGGGAGAACACTGAAGCTTTCTTT. Translated: CASSSQGENTEAFF.

The table lists this clone with a few counts. J is TRBJ1-1 and V is TRBV29-1; D gene unclear. CDR1 and CDR2 (germline): SQVTM, ANQGSEA. The V end was cut by 2 bases, the J end by 5 bases, with 9 bases between. The CDR3 sequence is 12 residues long. CDR3 sequence: CSVEIGSTEAFF. In DNA form, the CDR3 reads TGCAGCGTTGAAATAGGGTCGACTGAAGCTTTCTTT.

This clone was seen more than once but under ten times. The V and J genes are TRBV2 and TRBJ1-1, with TRBD1 matching over 10 bases. This CDR3 has 15 amino acids. V shed 4 bases, J shed 9 bases, and the junction held 11 bases outside the gene matches. In germline, CDR1 is SNHLY, CDR2 FYNNEI. The DNA for the CDR3 is TGTGCCAGCAGTGCACGCGGGACAGGGGATTCAAAAGCTTTCTTT. It specifies CASSARGTGDSKAFF.

The gene calls are TRBV29-1 and TRBJ2-5, with 8 nucleotides matching TRBD1. Germline lookup yields CDR1 SQVTM and CDR2 ANQGSEA. This CDR3 contains 14 residues. V shed 8 bases, J shed 5 bases, and the junction held 13 bases outside the gene matches. This chain's CDR3 is CSLTRTGRLETQYF. As DNA, the CDR3 is TGCAGCCTCACTAGGACAGGGCGGTTGGAGACCCAGTACTTC. Variable domain in full (rest from reference TRBV29-1 and TRBJ2-5): SAVISQKPSRDICQRGTSLTIQCQVDSQVTMMFWYRQQPGQSLTLIATANQGSEATYESGFVIDKFPISRPNLTFSTLTVSNMSPEDSSIYLCSLTRTGRLETQYFGPGTRLLVL.

Notes on this clone: This sample includes further DNA sequences coding for the same CDR3. The chain couples TRBV6-5 to TRBJ1-1, with D maybe TRBD1 (5 bases). The CDR3 is made up of 15 amino acids. CDR1 and CDR2 from the germline V gene are MNHEY and SVGAGI. The ends were cut back, 0 bases at V and 0 bases at J, with 8 bases in the middle. CDR3 DNA sequence: TGTGCCAGCAGTTACTCGGGGCAGTTGAACACTGAAGCTTTCTTT. Its protein product is CASSYSGQLNTEAFF.

The sample holds a few counts of this clone. The chain's CDR3 is CSADSNKATDTQYF. The CDR3 coding sequence is TGCAGCGCTGACAGTAATAAAGCCACAGATACGCAGTATTTT. The chain joins TRBV29-1 to TRBJ2-3; D may be TRBD1 (5 bases). The CDR3 consists of 14 residues. V was shortened by 7 bases and J by 2 bases, with 16 bases between the two germline ends. The germline V gene encodes CDR1 SQVTM and CDR2 ANQGSEA.

The gene calls are TRBV28 and TRBJ2-7, with D hard to call. Germline CDR1 reads MDHEN; CDR2 reads SYDVKM. The CDR3 spans 15 residues. Trimming took 6 bases from V and 1 from J, leaving 16 bases between them. The CDR3 here is CASSSTAPRSYEQYF. CDR3 coding DNA: TGTGCCAGCAGCAGCACCGCCCCCAGATCCTACGAGCAGTACTTC.

The V call is TRBV27, the J call TRBJ1-2; D unclear. This CDR3 comprises 15 residues. Germline-derived CDR1 and CDR2 are MNHEY and SMNVEV (reference sequence). With 5 bases removed from V and 7 bases from J, the gap between germline ends came to 20 bases. The CDR3 reads CASSPAGRASLGYTF. CDR3 nucleotides: TGTGCCAGCAGTCCGGCGGGTAGGGCCTCGCTTGGCTACACCTTC.